These 29 T cell receptor beta chains originate from one sample sequenced in a study of shared clonotypes between healthy human individuals. Using immunoSEQ multiplex PCR, the repertoire was profiled, and TCRdb retains in-frame clones only, with some absent. The profile shows 2 million to 3 million clones, approximately 90% of them singletons. The specimen sequenced was naive CD4+ T cells sorted from blood. Subset indicated: CD45RA+ positively selected. These receptors all come from a man aged 18 to 29 in good health.

The gene calls are TRBV19 and TRBJ2-1; D is unclear. The CDR3 has 13 residues. V gave up 2 bases and J gave up 1 base, with 3 bases separating them. Germline loops: CDR1 LNHDA, CDR2 SQIVND (reference sequence). The CDR3 here is CASSIRSYNEQFF. CDR3 in DNA: TGTGCCAGTAGTATAAGGTCCTACAATGAGCAGTTCTTC. Looking up the rest from reference TRBV19 and TRBJ2-1 gives the full variable domain: DGGITQSPKYLFRKEGQNVTLSCEQNLNHDAMYWYRQDPGQGLRLIYYSQIVNDFQKGDIAEGYSVSREKKESFPLTVTSAQKNPTAFYLCASSIRSYNEQFFGPGTRLTVL.

The V call is TRBV25-1, the J call TRBJ1-5, with TRBD1 matching 8 bases. V lost 3 bases, J lost 5 bases, and 3 bases stayed unmatched. Germline CDR1 MGHDK, CDR2 SYGVNS. This CDR3 is 14 amino acids long. The CDR3, as DNA: TGTGCCAGCAGTGAGTCAGGGGGCTATCAGCCCCAGCATTTT. Translation gives CASSESGGYQPQHF.

The rearrangement links TRBV19 to TRBJ1-1, with D unclear. The V end was cut by 3 bases, the J end by 5 bases, with 16 bases between. This CDR3 is built from 15 residues. Germline CDR1 is LNHDA and CDR2 is SQIVND (reference sequence). The CDR3, as DNA: TGTGCCAGTAGTATCAGTGGGGTTATGGGGACTGAAGCTTTCTTT. Its protein product is CASSISGVMGTEAFF.

The chain couples TRBV30 to TRBJ2-7; no clear D gene. Trimming took 0 bases from V and 3 from J, leaving 9 bases between them. This CDR3 is 13 amino acids long. Germline CDR1 and CDR2: GTSNPN and SVGIG (reference sequence). CDR3 region: CAWSVSWDYEQYF. CDR3 in DNA: TGTGCCTGGAGTGTATCTTGGGACTACGAGCAGTACTTC.

The gene calls are TRBV5-1 and TRBJ1-2; D uncertain. The CDR3 loop spans 12 amino acids. Trimming removed 0 bases from V and 8 bases from J, with 8 bases in between. The germline gives CDR1 SGHRS, CDR2 YFSETQ. The DNA for the CDR3 is TGCGCCAGCAGCTTGGAGGGCAAGGGCTACACCTTC. This codes for CASSLEGKGYTF.

The chain joins TRBV7-2 to TRBJ2-4; D is tentatively TRBD1 or TRBD2 (7 bases each). This CDR3 has 16 residues. Trimming left V 4 bases short and J 0 bases short, with 13 bases between. Per germline, CDR1 SGHTA and CDR2 FQGNSA. The CDR3 DNA reads TGTGCCAGCAGCTCCAGGGGGGGGTTAGCCAAAAACATTCAGTACTTC. As protein: CASSSRGGLAKNIQYF.

This rearrangement joins TRBV5-1 to TRBJ2-2; D is perhaps TRBD1 (5 bases). The length of the CDR3 is 15 residues. With 3 bases removed from V and 3 bases from J, the gap between germline ends came to 12 bases. CDR1 is SGHRS and CDR2 is YFSETQ in the germline V gene. The CDR3 reads CASSWTLGDTGELFF. CDR3 nucleotide sequence: TGCGCCAGCAGCTGGACCTTAGGGGACACCGGGGAGCTGTTTTTT.

This rearrangement joins TRBV6-1 to TRBJ2-1; D uncertain. Germline CDR1 and CDR2: MNHNS and SASEGT. The CDR3 runs 14 residues. With 6 bases removed from V and 2 bases from J, the gap between germline ends came to 11 bases. The CDR3 bases are TGTGCCAGCAGGGTGGAGTCGACCTACAATGAGCAGTTCTTC. As protein: CASRVESTYNEQFF.

Regarding this clone: An end of the junction does not agree with germline; a read error may underlie this. J is TRBJ1-1 and V is TRBV7-9; no definite D call. The V gene's germline CDR1 is SEHNR and CDR2 FQNEAQ (reference sequence). The CDR3 has 13 amino acids. The CDR3 nucleotides are TGCGCCAGCAGCCGAGACTTGTGGAATGAAGCTTTCTTT. Translating gives CASSRDLWNEAFF.

The chain combines TRBV6-1 with TRBJ2-7; the match to TRBD1 covers 11 bases. CDR1 and CDR2 (germline): MNHNS, SASEGT. The CDR3 has 17 amino acids. V lost 0 bases, J lost 6 bases, and 10 bases stayed unmatched. The CDR3 coding sequence is TGTGCCAGCAGTGAAGCGCACGCCGGGACAGGGGGTTTCGAGCAGTACTTC. It is translated as CASSEAHAGTGGFEQYF.

The chain links TRBV19 to TRBJ2-1; D is possibly TRBD1 or TRBD2 (5 bases each). V gave up 7 bases and J gave up 8 bases, with 24 bases separating them. This CDR3 is built from 16 residues. Germline CDR1 and CDR2: LNHDA and SQIVND (reference sequence). CDR3 DNA: TGTGCCAGTACGGCGGTACGGGGCGGATCTAGGTATGAGCAGTTCTTC. The encoded protein is CASTAVRGGSRYEQFF.

This clone was counted a single time. The chain uses TRBV5-6 and TRBJ2-7; TRBD1 is a possible D gene (5 bases). This CDR3 is built from 15 residues. Germline V gene sequence: CDR1 SGHDT, CDR2 YYEEEE. Deletions cut 2 bases from V and 2 bases from J, with 14 bases between. For the CDR3, the DNA is TGTGCCAGCAGCTTAGAGCCAGGGTCGACCTACGAGCAGTACTTC. It translates to CASSLEPGSTYEQYF.

This clone has just one count. The chain recombines TRBV5-1 with TRBJ2-3; the D is unclear. The CDR3 consists of 16 residues. Germline lookup yields CDR1 SGHRS and CDR2 YFSETQ. Trimming removed 0 bases from V and 0 bases from J, with 11 bases in between. This CDR3 reads CASSLAQATSTDTQYF. CDR3 sequence (DNA): TGCGCCAGCAGCTTGGCCCAGGCCACTAGCACAGATACGCAGTATTTT.

This chain connects TRBV5-1 to TRBJ2-7; TRBD2 matches at 8 bases. V dropped 0 bases and J dropped 4; count of bases not matched to a gene: 6. This CDR3 comprises 15 residues. Looked up from germline, CDR1 is SGHRS and CDR2 is YFSETQ. CDR3 protein: CASSLEASGPYEQYF. The DNA for the CDR3 is TGCGCCAGCAGCTTGGAGGCTAGCGGGCCGTACGAGCAGTACTTC.

This chain uses TRBV6-1 with TRBJ1-4; TRBD1 matches at 9 bases. Trimming at V came to 3 bases and at J to 8 bases, leaving 7 bases not matched to a gene. The CDR3 runs to 15 residues. The germline gives CDR1 MNHNS, CDR2 SASEGT. In DNA form, the CDR3 reads TGTGCCAGCAGTGACGGACAGGGGAATGGCGAAAAACTGTTTTTT. This sequence encodes CASSDGQGNGEKLFF.

This chain uses TRBV7-8 with TRBJ1-1; no reliable D call. Trimming shortened V by 5 bases and J by 1 base, and 11 bases separated the two germline ends. This CDR3 comprises 14 residues. Per the germline V gene, CDR1 is SGHVS and CDR2 is FQNEAQ. In DNA, the CDR3 is TGTGCCAGCAGCCCTCCCGGACCGAACACTGAAGCTTTCTTT. Protein: CASSPPGPNTEAFF.

The chain couples TRBV7-2 to TRBJ1-6, with D possibly matching TRBD1 (5 bases). This CDR3 is built from 17 residues. V was clipped by 1 base and J by 2 bases, with 12 bases between them. Germline CDR1 is SGHTA and CDR2 is FQGNSA. CDR3: CASSLVSGVPYNSPLHF. CDR3 bases: TGTGCCAGCAGCTTAGTGTCGGGGGTCCCCTATAATTCACCCCTCCACTTT.

This sequence joins TRBV7-9 and TRBJ2-7; no firm D call. V dropped 5 bases and J dropped 3 bases, with 17 bases sitting between them. The CDR3 spans 15 residues. The germline gives CDR1 SEHNR, CDR2 FQNEAQ (reference sequence). As DNA, the CDR3 is TGTGCCAGCAGCCCCGACCGAAGAGCCATCTACGAGCAGTACTTC. It yields the protein CASSPDRRAIYEQYF.

This clone was detected once. Other DNA sequences in the sample encode the same CDR3. The chain joins TRBV2 to TRBJ1-4; D is perhaps TRBD1 (5 bases). The CDR3 length is 15 residues. Trimming pared 8 bases from V and 11 bases from J, leaving 24 bases between. Germline loops: CDR1 SNHLY, CDR2 FYNNEI. In DNA form, the CDR3 reads TGTGCCAGCTTTGACGCCCCTGTTCTTTCAGGGAAACTGTTTTTT. Encoded protein: CASFDAPVLSGKLFF.

Concerning this clone: Other DNA sequences within the sample encode an identical CDR3. The V gene is TRBV7-2, the J gene TRBJ2-7; D call uncertain. Germline V gene data show CDR1 as SGHTA and CDR2 as FQGNSA. CDR3 length: 13 residues. V gave up 0 bases and J gave up 3 bases, with 6 bases separating them. DNA of the CDR3: TGTGCCAGCAGCTTAGCGGCCCTCTACGAGCAGTACTTC. It encodes CASSLAALYEQYF.

The gene calls are TRBV19 and TRBJ2-3; 10 positions agree with TRBD2. The V and J ends lost 3 bases and 6 bases, in that order; junction bases with no gene match: 9. The V gene's germline CDR1 is LNHDA and CDR2 SQIVND (reference sequence). The CDR3 runs to 16 residues. CDR3 DNA: TGTGCCAGTAGTATGGCGGGACTAGCGCGTGAGGATACGCAGTATTTT. Residues: CASSMAGLAREDTQYF. Full variable domain (remainder filled in from reference TRBV19 and TRBJ2-3): DGGITQSPKYLFRKEGQNVTLSCEQNLNHDAMYWYRQDPGQGLRLIYYSQIVNDFQKGDIAEGYSVSREKKESFPLTVTSAQKNPTAFYLCASSMAGLAREDTQYFGPGTRLTVL.

This sequence joins TRBV19 and TRBJ1-4; D is perhaps TRBD1 (6 bases). This CDR3 is built from 13 residues. Germline CDR1 and CDR2: LNHDA and SQIVND (reference sequence). Trimming took off 4 bases at V and 7 bases at J, with 10 bases between the two ends. The CDR3 DNA reads TGTGCCAGTAGTACCCAGGGGATTGAAAAACTGTTTTTT. Amino acids: CASSTQGIEKLFF.

The CDR3, as DNA: TGTGCCAGCAGCCCCCCCCAGGCACGATGGGTTCAAGAGACCCAGTACTTC. This codes for CASSPPQARWVQETQYF. The chain joins TRBV28 to TRBJ2-5; the D is unclear. The CDR3 loop spans 17 amino acids. Trimming took 6 bases from V and 2 from J, leaving 22 bases between them. The V gene's germline CDR1 is MDHEN and CDR2 SYDVKM. Full variable domain (remainder filled in from reference TRBV28 and TRBJ2-5): DVKVTQSSRYLVKRTGEKVFLECVQDMDHENMFWYRQDPGLGLRLIYFSYDVKMKEKGDIPEGYSVSREKKERFSLILESASTNQTSMYLCASSPPQARWVQETQYFGPGTRLLVL.

Remarks on this clone: This sample also contains other DNA sequences that code for the same CDR3. J is TRBJ1-5 and V is TRBV18; D remains ambiguous. Deletions cut 3 bases from V and 5 bases from J, with 8 bases between. CDR1 is KGHSH, CDR2 LQKENI, per germline. The CDR3 covers 13 residues. Written as DNA, the CDR3 is TGTGCCAGCTCACCCCTGGGAGATCAGCCCCAGCATTTT. It encodes CASSPLGDQPQHF.

The chain combines TRBV19 with TRBJ1-1; tentative D call: TRBD1 (6 bases). In germline, CDR1 is LNHDA, CDR2 SQIVND (reference sequence). The CDR3 loop spans 14 amino acids. Trimming took 8 bases from V and 1 from J, leaving 14 bases between them. DNA for the CDR3: TGTGCCAGTGGGGGTACAGGGCGGAACACTGAAGCTTTCTTT. Its translation is CASGGTGRNTEAFF.

The chain combines TRBV7-2 with TRBJ2-3, with 7 bases lining up with TRBD1. CDR3 size: 19 residues. Germline V gives CDR1 SGHTA, CDR2 FQGNSA. Losses at the gene ends were 5 bases for V and 2 bases for J; bases not matched to a gene: 19. The CDR3 coding sequence is TGTGCCAGCAGCCGATTACCTGCGAGGGACAGCCGAAACACAGATACGCAGTATTTT. Translating gives CASSRLPARDSRNTDTQYF.

The V and J genes are TRBV5-1 and TRBJ2-1; 14 positions agree with TRBD2. After removal of 4 bases from V and 10 bases from J, the junction contained 4 bases not matched to a gene. Looked up from germline, CDR1 is SGHRS and CDR2 is YFSETQ. The CDR3 totals 14 residues. The CDR3: CASSTRTSGGEQFF. CDR3 coding DNA: TGCGCCAGCAGCACCCGGACTAGCGGGGGGGAGCAGTTCTTC.

The V call is TRBV10-3, the J call TRBJ1-1, with a possible D match to TRBD1 (5 bases). Trimming took off 4 bases at V and 3 bases at J, with 21 bases between the two ends. The V gene's germline CDR1 is ENHRY and CDR2 SYGVKD. This CDR3 comprises 17 residues. CDR3 sequence reads: CAISGGDLPKRDTEAFF. The CDR3 DNA follows: TGTGCCATCAGTGGGGGGGACCTCCCGAAAAGGGACACTGAAGCTTTCTTT.

The chain uses TRBV2 and TRBJ2-5; 10 positions match TRBD2. V dropped 3 bases and J dropped 5; count of bases not matched to a gene: 3. Looked up from germline, CDR1 is SNHLY and CDR2 is FYNNEI. There are 14 residues in the CDR3. The CDR3 DNA reads as TGTGCCAGCAGTGATCGAGCGGGAGGGGAGACCCAGTACTTC. Translated: CASSDRAGGETQYF. Drawing the rest from reference TRBV2 and TRBJ2-5, the complete variable domain is EPEVTQTPSHQVTQMGQEVILRCVPISNHLYFYWYRQILGQKVEFLVSFYNNEISEKSEIFDDQFSVERPDGSNFTLKIRSTKLEDSAMYFCASSDRAGGETQYFGPGTRLLVL.